The entry below describes one T cell receptor beta chain. What it binds is not known. This record belongs to a study of vaccination and CD4 T cells after COVID-19. Study as a whole: The convalescent population consisted of six males and four females, two of whom were of Hispanic ethnicity. Overlapping peptides of the spike proteins of SARS-CoV-2, HCoV-NL63, HCoV-OC43 and HCoV-229E were used for cell stimulation. Participants, all vaccine recipients, received two doses of either BNT162b2 or mRNA-1273.

The Oncomine TCR Beta short-read assay generated sequence data from the DNA of cultured CD4+ T cells. MiXCR, run by TCRdb on the PCR reads, gives a single entry per CDR3 protein. The sample gives under 6,500 distinct CDR3 sequences, approximately 35% of which show up once; 34% is in the top ten. Treatment reported: approximately nine-day PBMC culture with coronavirus spike peptide pools or control peptides (ViraFEST assay). Ahead of the COVID-19 pandemic (2011-2018), the CD4+ T cells of the unexposed donor were collected. ViraFEST used peptide pools to expand antigen-specific T cells before TCR sequencing. Germline CDR1 reads MGHRA; CDR2 reads YSYEKL. With V trimmed by 1 base and J by 5 bases, 3 bases remained unmatched. The CDR3 length is 14 residues.

This sequence originates from a human donor in good health. The V gene is TRBV4-1, the J gene TRBJ2-7; 9 bases fit TRBD2. The sequencing input was CD4+ T cells from blood, cultured in vitro. The CDR3 sequence: CASSQGTSVDEQYF. DNA of the CDR3: TGCGCCAGCAGCCAAGGGACTAGCGTCGACGAGCAGTACTTC.